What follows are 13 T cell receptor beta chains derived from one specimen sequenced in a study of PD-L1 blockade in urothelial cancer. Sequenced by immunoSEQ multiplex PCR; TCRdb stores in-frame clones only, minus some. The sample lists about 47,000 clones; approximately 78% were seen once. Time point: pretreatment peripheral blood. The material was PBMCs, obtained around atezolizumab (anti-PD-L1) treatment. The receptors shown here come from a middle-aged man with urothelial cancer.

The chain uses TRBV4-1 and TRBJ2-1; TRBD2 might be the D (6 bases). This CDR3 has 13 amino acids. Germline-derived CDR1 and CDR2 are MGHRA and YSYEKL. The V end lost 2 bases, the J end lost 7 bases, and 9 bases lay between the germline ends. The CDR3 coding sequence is TGCGCCAGCAGCCAACCTAGCGCAAATGAGCAGTTCTTC. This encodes CASSQPSANEQFF.

The CDR3 reads CASSLFRAGETQYF. The CDR3 DNA sequence: TGTGCCAGCAGCCTCTTCCGGGCGGGAGAGACCCAGTACTTC. The J gene is TRBJ2-5, the V gene TRBV4-2, with a tentative D call TRBD2 (5 bases). The CDR3 spans 14 residues. From germline, CDR1 is LGHNA and CDR2 YNFKEQ. The V gene lost 4 bases and the J gene lost 4 bases, with 13 bases spanning the gap.

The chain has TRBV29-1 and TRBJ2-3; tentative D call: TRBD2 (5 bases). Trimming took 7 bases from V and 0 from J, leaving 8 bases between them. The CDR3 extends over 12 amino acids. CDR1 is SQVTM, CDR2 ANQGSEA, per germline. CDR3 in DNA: TGCAGCGGGACTTTTAGCACAGATACGCAGTATTTT. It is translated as CSGTFSTDTQYF.

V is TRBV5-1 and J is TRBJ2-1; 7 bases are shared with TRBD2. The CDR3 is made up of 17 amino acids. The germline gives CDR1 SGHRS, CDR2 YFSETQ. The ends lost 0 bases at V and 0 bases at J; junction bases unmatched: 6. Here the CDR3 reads CASSLAGRGISYNEQFF. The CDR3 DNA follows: TGCGCCAGCAGCTTGGCCGGGCGGGGGATCTCCTACAATGAGCAGTTCTTC.

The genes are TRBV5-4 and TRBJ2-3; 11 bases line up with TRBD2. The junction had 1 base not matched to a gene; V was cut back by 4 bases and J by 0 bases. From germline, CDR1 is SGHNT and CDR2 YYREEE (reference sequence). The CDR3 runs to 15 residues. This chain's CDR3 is CASSGTSGSTDTQYF. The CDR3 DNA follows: TGTGCCAGCAGCGGGACTAGCGGCAGCACAGATACGCAGTATTTT.

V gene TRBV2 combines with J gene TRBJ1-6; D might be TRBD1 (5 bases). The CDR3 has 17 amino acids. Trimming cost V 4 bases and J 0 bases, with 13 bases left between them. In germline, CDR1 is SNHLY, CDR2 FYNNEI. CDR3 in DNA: TGTGCCAGCAGTGCAGTCAGGGTTGGCTCCTATAATTCACCCCTCCACTTT. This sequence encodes CASSAVRVGSYNSPLHF.

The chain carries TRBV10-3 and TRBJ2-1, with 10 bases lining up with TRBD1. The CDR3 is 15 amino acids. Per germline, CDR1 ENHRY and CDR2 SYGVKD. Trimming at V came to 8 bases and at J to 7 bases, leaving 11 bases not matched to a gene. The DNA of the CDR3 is TGTGCCATCTCAGGCTCGCCGGGACAGGGGAATGAGCAGTTCTTC. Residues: CAISGSPGQGNEQFF.

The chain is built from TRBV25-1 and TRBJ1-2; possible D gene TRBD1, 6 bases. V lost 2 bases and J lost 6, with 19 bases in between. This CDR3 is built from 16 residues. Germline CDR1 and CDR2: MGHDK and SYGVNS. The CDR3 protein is CASSEMEGRGRHGYTF. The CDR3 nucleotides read TGTGCCAGCAGTGAAATGGAAGGCAGGGGTAGACATGGCTACACCTTC.

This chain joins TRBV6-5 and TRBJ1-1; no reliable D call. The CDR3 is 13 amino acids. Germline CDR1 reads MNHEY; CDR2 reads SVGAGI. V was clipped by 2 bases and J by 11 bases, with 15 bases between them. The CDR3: CASSYRLTGGAFF. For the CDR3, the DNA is TGTGCCAGCAGTTACCGCCTTACTGGCGGGGCTTTCTTT.

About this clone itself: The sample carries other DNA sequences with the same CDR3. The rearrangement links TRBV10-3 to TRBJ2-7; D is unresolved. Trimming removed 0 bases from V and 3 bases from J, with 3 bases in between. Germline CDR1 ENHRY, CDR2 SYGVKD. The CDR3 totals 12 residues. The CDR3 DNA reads TGTGCCATCAGTGAGTCGAACTACGAGCAGTACGTC. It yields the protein CAISESNYEQYV.

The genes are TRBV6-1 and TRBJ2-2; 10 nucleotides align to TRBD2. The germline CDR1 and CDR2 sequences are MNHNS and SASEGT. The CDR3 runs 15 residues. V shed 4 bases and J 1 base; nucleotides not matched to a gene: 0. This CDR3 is CASSVAGGNTGELFF. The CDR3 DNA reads TGTGCCAGCAGTGTAGCGGGAGGGAACACCGGGGAGCTGTTTTTT.

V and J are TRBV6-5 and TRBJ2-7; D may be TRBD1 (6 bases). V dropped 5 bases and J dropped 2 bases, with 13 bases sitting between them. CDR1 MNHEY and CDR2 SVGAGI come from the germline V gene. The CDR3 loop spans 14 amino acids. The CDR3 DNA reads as TGTGCCAGCAGTCCCCAGACAGGACCCTACGAGCAGTACGTC. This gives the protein CASSPQTGPYEQYV.

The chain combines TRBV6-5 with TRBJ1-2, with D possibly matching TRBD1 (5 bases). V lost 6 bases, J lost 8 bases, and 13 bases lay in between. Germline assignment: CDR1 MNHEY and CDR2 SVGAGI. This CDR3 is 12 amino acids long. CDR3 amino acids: CASSSGFLGYTF. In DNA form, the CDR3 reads TGTGCCAGCAGCTCAGGGTTCTTGGGCTACACCTTC.